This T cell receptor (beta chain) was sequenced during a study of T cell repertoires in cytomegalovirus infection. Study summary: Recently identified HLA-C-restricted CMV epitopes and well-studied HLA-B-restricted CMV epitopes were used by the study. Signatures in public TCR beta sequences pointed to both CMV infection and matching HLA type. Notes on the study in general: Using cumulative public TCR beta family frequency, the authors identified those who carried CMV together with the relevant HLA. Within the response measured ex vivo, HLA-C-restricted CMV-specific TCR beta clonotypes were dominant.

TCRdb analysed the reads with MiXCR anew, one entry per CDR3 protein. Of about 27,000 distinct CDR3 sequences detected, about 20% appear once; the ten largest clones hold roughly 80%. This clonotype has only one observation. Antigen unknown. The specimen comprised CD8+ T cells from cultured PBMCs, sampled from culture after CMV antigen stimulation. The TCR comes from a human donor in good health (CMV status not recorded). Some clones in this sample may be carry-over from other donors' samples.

DNA of the CDR3: TGTGCCAGCAGCTCAGGACAGGGTTCCTACGAGCAGTACTTC. Protein product: CASSSGQGSYEQYF. The chain joins TRBV7-6 to TRBJ2-7; 8 bases agree with TRBD1. With V trimmed by 4 bases and J by 1 base, 3 bases remained unmatched. This CDR3 comprises 14 residues. CDR1 is SGHVS and CDR2 is FNYEAQ in the germline V gene.